This TCR beta chain was recovered during a study of blood T cell repertoires in COVID-19. Overall study: Sites in the United States, Italy and Spain provided acute and convalescent COVID-19 samples. T cells, B-cell-depleted T cells, or PBMCs supplied cDNA or gDNA.

The germline V gene encodes CDR1 SGHAT and CDR2 FQNNGV. Trimming removed 4 bases at V and 9 bases at J, with 13 bases between. The CDR3 consists of 14 residues. Per the original data handling: Nucleated cell number was recorded as an estimate derived from reference gene primer amplification. Generated by immunoSEQ multiplex PCR, the TCRdb table keeps only in-frame clones and is missing some. The DNA gave D and trimming, while V, J and clone size come from that table. The sample consists of around 40,000 clones, about 87% of them appearing once. This receptor was taken from a man between 50 and 59 years old with active or convalescent COVID-19. Input material: peripheral blood. This chain connects TRBV11-2 to TRBJ1-6; perhaps TRBD1 as D (6 bases). CDR3 region: CASSSGTNSSPLHF. The CDR3 coding sequence is TGTGCCAGCAGCTCCGGGACAAACAGTTCACCCCTCCACTTT.